The next 9 T cell receptor beta chains were all read from a single sample in a study of spatial heterogeneity in lung cancer. TCRdb recomputed calls from the 5' RACE reads with MiXCR, one row per CDR3 protein. The table includes approximately 210 distinct CDR3 sequences, 46% detected once. The time point was: blood at routine non-recurrence follow-up after resection. Sequencing used PBMCs, obtained at follow-up. The receptors here all came from a male donor with early-stage non-small cell lung cancer.

As concerns this clonotype: Because the library targeted alpha chains, this beta chain is an off-target read whose size means little. V usage is TRBV15 and J usage is TRBJ2-2, with unresolved D. V shed 0 bases and J shed 4 bases, with 6 bases lying between them. The V gene's germline CDR1 is LNHNV and CDR2 YYDKDF (reference sequence). This CDR3 has 14 amino acids. CDR3 bases: TGTGCCACCAGCAGAGATCGCGCCACCGGGGAGCTGTTTTTT. Amino acid sequence: CATSRDRATGELFF.

Concerning this clonotype itself: Within a library made for alpha chains, this beta chain is off target, and its count is uninformative. V and J are TRBV29-1 and TRBJ1-1; D unclear. The V gene lost 7 bases and the J gene lost 3 bases, with 18 bases spanning the gap. Germline V gives CDR1 SQVTM, CDR2 ANQGSEA. The CDR3 spans 14 residues. The CDR3 spells CSARRGSRDTEAFF. CDR3 sequence (DNA): TGCAGCGCAAGACGGGGAAGTAGGGACACTGAAGCTTTCTTT.

Points on this clonotype: Within a library made for alpha chains, this beta chain is off target, and its count is uninformative. The J gene is TRBJ2-4, the V gene TRBV23-1; D ambiguous. TRBV23-1 is sorted into the ORF group, with uncertain function. CDR3 length equals 12 residues. Trimming removed 8 bases at V and 1 base at J, with 6 bases between. The CDR3 nucleotides are TGCGCCAGCCCTGATGCCAAAAACATTCAGTACTTC. Translated, it gives CASPDAKNIQYF.

In regard to this clonotype: Since it is a stray read in a library aimed at alpha chains, this beta chain has a size that is not meaningful. This chain connects TRBV12-3 or TRBV12-4 to TRBJ2-4; 7 nucleotides align to TRBD2. V lost 4 bases to trimming and J lost 0 bases; unmatched junction nucleotides: 6. The CDR3 runs to 16 residues. CDR3 protein: CASSSLSGEAKNIQYF. The CDR3 nucleotides are TGTGCCAGCAGTTCCTTGAGCGGGGAAGCCAAAAACATTCAGTACTTC.

This clonotype was detected only a few times. A library prepared for alpha chains yielded this beta chain as an off-target read; its size is of little meaning. The chain has TRBV29-1 and TRBJ1-2; 7 positions agree with TRBD1. Per the germline V gene, CDR1 is SQVTM and CDR2 is ANQGSEA. The junction had 10 bases not matched to a gene; V was cut back by 3 bases and J by 6 bases. This CDR3 is 14 amino acids long. CDR3 region: CSVDPPGGVDGYTF. CDR3 coding DNA: TGCAGCGTTGACCCCCCAGGGGGGGTCGATGGCTACACCTTC.

A word on this clonotype: Found in a library prepared for alpha chains, this beta chain is an off-target read, and its abundance has little meaning. The genes are TRBV10-1 and TRBJ2-3; TRBD1 matches 8 bases. Germline trimming cut 3 bases from V and 13 bases from J; bases unmatched to any gene: 9. CDR1 and CDR2 from the germline V gene are WNHNN and SYGVQD (reference sequence). The CDR3 is made up of 13 amino acids. CDR3 protein: CASSDTSGQGKYF. In DNA form, the CDR3 reads TGCGCCAGCAGTGACACTTCCGGACAGGGAAAGTATTTT.

This clonotype was detected a few times. This beta chain came through as a stray read in a library set up for alpha chains, and its size says little. The chain couples TRBV12-3 or TRBV12-4 to TRBJ1-1; D not resolved. V was shortened by 6 bases and J by 2 bases, with 10 bases between the two germline ends. The CDR3 has 13 residues. CDR3 residues: CASRRAPNTEAFF. The CDR3 coding sequence is TGTGCCAGCAGGAGGGCCCCAAACACTGAAGCTTTCTTT.

This clonotype was detected a few times. As an off-target read in a library built for alpha chains, this beta chain has a frequency of little significance. The chain is built from TRBV11-2 and TRBJ2-1, with TRBD2 matching over 7 bases. The CDR3 is 16 amino acids. The V segment lost 1 base and the J segment 0 bases; nucleotides outside the gene matches: 3. Germline-derived CDR1 and CDR2 are SGHAT and FQNNGV. This CDR3 reads CASSLAGLYSYNEQFF. The CDR3 nucleotides are TGTGCCAGCAGCTTAGCGGGACTATACTCCTACAATGAGCAGTTCTTC.

Notes on this clonotype: This beta chain appears as a stray read in a library generated for alpha chains; its size is not informative. The J gene is TRBJ2-5, the V gene TRBV12-3 or TRBV12-4, with 9 bases fitting TRBD2. With 7 bases clipped from V and 5 bases from J, the junction kept 8 bases outside the gene matches. This CDR3 has 14 amino acids. The CDR3 sequence is CASTPGLAAETQYF. For the CDR3, the DNA is TGTGCCAGCACGCCGGGACTAGCTGCGGAGACCCAGTACTTC.